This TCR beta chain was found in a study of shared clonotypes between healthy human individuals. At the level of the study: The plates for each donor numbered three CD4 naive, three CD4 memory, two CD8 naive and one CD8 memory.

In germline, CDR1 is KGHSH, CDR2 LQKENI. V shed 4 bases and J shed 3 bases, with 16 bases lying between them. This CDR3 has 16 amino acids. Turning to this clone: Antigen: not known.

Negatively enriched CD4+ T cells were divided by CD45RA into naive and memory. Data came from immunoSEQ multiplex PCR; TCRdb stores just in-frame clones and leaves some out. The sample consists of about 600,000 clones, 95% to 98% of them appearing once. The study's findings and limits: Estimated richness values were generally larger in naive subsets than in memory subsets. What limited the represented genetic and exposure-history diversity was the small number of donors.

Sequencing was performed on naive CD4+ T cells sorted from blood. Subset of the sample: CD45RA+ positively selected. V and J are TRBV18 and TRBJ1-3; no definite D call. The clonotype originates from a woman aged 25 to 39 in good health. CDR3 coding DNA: TGTGCCAGCTCACGAGAATCGGGGAGGAGTGGAAACACCATATATTTT. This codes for CASSRESGRSGNTIYF. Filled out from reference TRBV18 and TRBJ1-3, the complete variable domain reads NAGVMQNPRHLVRRRGQEARLRCSPMKGHSHVYWYRQLPEEGLKFMVYLQKENIIDESGMPKERFSAEFPKEGPSILRIQQVVRGDSAAYFCASSRESGRSGNTIYFGEGSWLTVV.